The 8 T cell receptor beta chains in this list originate from one sample, sequenced in a study of molecular identifiers for immune sequencing clone quantification. TCRdb passed the PCR reads through MiXCR, listing each CDR3 protein once. The sample lists hundreds of thousands of distinct CDR3 sequences; 25% were seen once. What was sequenced was naive CD8+ T cells from blood, with Jurkat cell RNA spiked in. Subset denoted: FACS-sorted CD8+CD4-CCR7+CD45RA+ naive T cells. These receptors all stem from a human donor in good health. Some libraries in this study had Jurkat cell RNA spiked in.

V usage is TRBV7-9 and J usage is TRBJ2-3; 7 bases match TRBD1. Germline lookup yields CDR1 SEHNR and CDR2 FQNEAQ (reference sequence). V was pared by 2 bases and J by 4 bases, with 9 bases of the junction left unmatched. CDR3 size: 16 residues. The CDR3 is CASSLMTGIIADTQYF. The CDR3 region has the DNA TGTGCCAGCAGCTTAATGACAGGGATTATCGCAGATACGCAGTATTTT.

This clonotype has more than one count but fewer than ten. The chain has TRBV27 and TRBJ2-1; TRBD1 agrees at 8 bases. In germline, CDR1 is MNHEY, CDR2 SMNVEV (reference sequence). V lost 7 bases, J lost 7 bases, and 9 bases stayed unmatched. CDR3 size: 14 residues. CDR3: CASTLGQGANEQFF. CDR3 in DNA: TGTGCCAGCACCCTAGGGCAGGGGGCTAATGAGCAGTTCTTC.

In this sample, this clonotype turned up once. This may stem from a read error, because a much larger clone lies one nucleotide away. The rearrangement uses TRBV10-3 and TRBJ2-5, with 9 bases matching TRBD1. Germline CDR1 reads ENHRY; CDR2 reads SYGVKD. Trimming removed 5 bases from V and 5 bases from J; junction bases left unmatched: 9. The CDR3 loop spans 15 amino acids. CDR3 residues: CAISTPTGGLETQYF. For the CDR3, the DNA is TGTGCCATCAGTACACCGACAGGGGGTCTCGAGACCCAGTACTTC.

This clonotype was observed many times. V usage is TRBV4-1 and J usage is TRBJ2-1; the match to TRBD2 covers 10 bases. The CDR3 length is 17 residues. Trimming removed 3 bases from V and 2 bases from J; junction bases left unmatched: 7. CDR1 and CDR2 from the germline V gene are MGHRA and YSYEKL. Written as DNA, the CDR3 is TGCGCCAGCAGCCAGCCGGAGCGGGGGGGCACCTACAATGAGCAGTTCTTC. Translated: CASSQPERGGTYNEQFF.

This clonotype was recorded a few times. The rearrangement joins TRBV7-9 to TRBJ2-2; possible D gene TRBD1, 5 bases. The CDR3 consists of 17 residues. Trimming removed 4 bases from V and 6 bases from J, with 21 bases in between. Germline V gene sequence: CDR1 SEHNR, CDR2 FQNEAQ (reference sequence). The CDR3 region is CASSSGILPNSAGELFF. For the CDR3, the DNA is TGTGCCAGCAGCTCAGGGATCCTGCCCAATTCGGCCGGGGAGCTGTTTTTT.

The J gene is TRBJ2-3, the V gene TRBV27; D call uncertain. This CDR3 comprises 14 residues. Trimming took 3 bases from V and 8 from J, leaving 15 bases between them. Per germline, CDR1 MNHEY and CDR2 SMNVEV (reference sequence). Written as DNA, the CDR3 is TGTGCCAGCAGTTTCGCGCCCACCCCAAGTACGCAGTATTTT. It codes for CASSFAPTPSTQYF.

V is TRBV3-1 and J is TRBJ1-2; D call uncertain. The ends were cut back, 0 bases at V and 4 bases at J, with 15 bases in the middle. This CDR3 is built from 16 residues. Germline assignment: CDR1 LGHDT and CDR2 YNNKEL (reference sequence). The CDR3 sequence is CASSQETHDATYGYTF. The CDR3 nucleotides read TGTGCCAGCAGCCAAGAGACACACGATGCTACCTATGGCTACACCTTC.

This clonotype was seen many times. The chain links TRBV28 to TRBJ2-7, with 12 bases that match TRBD2. Germline V gene data show CDR1 as MDHEN and CDR2 as SYDVKM. The V segment lost 2 bases and the J segment 2 bases; nucleotides outside the gene matches: 4. The CDR3 length is 16 residues. The CDR3 sequence: CASSLLAGGPPYEQYF. Written as DNA, the CDR3 is TGTGCCAGCAGTTTACTAGCGGGAGGGCCCCCCTACGAGCAGTACTTC.